This T cell receptor beta chain was obtained from a study of neurological immune-mediated disorders. Study-wide results and caveats: None of the CDR3 amino acid sequences in expanded clones turned up in more than one subject, which points to private repertoires in all groups.

Sequencing of 15-18 subjects in each run yielded over 200 million TCR-beta sequences. Via MiXCR, TCRdb re-called the 5' RACE reads, giving one row per CDR3 protein. This sample has some 14,000 distinct CDR3 sequences; about 10% occur once, and the top ten carry 20% to 25%. This clonotype was counted ten times or more. The antigen remains undetermined. V was trimmed by 4 bases and J by 0 bases, leaving 16 bases between them. The CDR3 extends over 17 amino acids. Per germline, CDR1 MNHNY and CDR2 SVGAGI (reference sequence). Sequenced: PBMCs. The sequence was obtained from a woman in her 40s in good health. V is TRBV6-6 and J is TRBJ1-5; D is possibly TRBD1 (5 bases). CDR3 region: CASSSSPRGSSNQPQHF. The CDR3 DNA follows: TGTGCCAGCAGTTCCTCACCCCGGGGCTCTAGCAATCAGCCCCAGCATTTT.